These T cell receptor beta chains were read from a single sample in a study of T cell responses to AZD1222 COVID-19 vaccine. Repertoires were generated with immunoSEQ multiplex PCR, while TCRdb's copy carries only in-frame clones and drops some. The sample shows approximately 100,000 clones, 90% of them seen only once. The sample was peripheral blood, taken 28 days after the second AZD1222 dose. These TCRs come from an adult who received the AZD1222 COVID-19 vaccine. CDR3s include the opening cysteine and the closing phenylalanine or tryptophan. Fields, in order: V gene, CDR3 protein.

v_call: TRBV4-1; cdr3_aa: CASSQAGTRNEKLFF
v_call: TRBV9; cdr3_aa: CASSFGQSLYEQYF
v_call: TRBV15; cdr3_aa: CATSRDRGTDTQYF
v_call: TRBV12-3/TRBV12-4; cdr3_aa: CASSSRETQYF
v_call: TRBV15; cdr3_aa: CATSRDSYAGNTIYF
v_call: TRBV25-1; cdr3_aa: CASTGGGGQPQHF
v_call: TRBV5-1; cdr3_aa: CASSRDSYEQYF
v_call: TRBV11-2; cdr3_aa: CASSLAGLTDTQYF
v_call: TRBV19; cdr3_aa: CASSIEDTQYF
v_call: TRBV19; cdr3_aa: CASSRETGKYEQYF
v_call: TRBV5-4; cdr3_aa: CASSPGFSGNTIYF
v_call: TRBV11-3; cdr3_aa: CASSVFAGGAGTGELFF
v_call: TRBV7-6; cdr3_aa: CASSLAPGRVRDTIYF
v_call: TRBV28; cdr3_aa: CASSLIQGGYGYTF
v_call: TRBV5-4; cdr3_aa: CASGPGQGDTEAFF
v_call: TRBV28; cdr3_aa: CASRQLQGSYEQYF
v_call: TRBV12-3/TRBV12-4; cdr3_aa: CASSWGGYGYTF
v_call: TRBV19; cdr3_aa: CASSSASRTGTAHEQYF